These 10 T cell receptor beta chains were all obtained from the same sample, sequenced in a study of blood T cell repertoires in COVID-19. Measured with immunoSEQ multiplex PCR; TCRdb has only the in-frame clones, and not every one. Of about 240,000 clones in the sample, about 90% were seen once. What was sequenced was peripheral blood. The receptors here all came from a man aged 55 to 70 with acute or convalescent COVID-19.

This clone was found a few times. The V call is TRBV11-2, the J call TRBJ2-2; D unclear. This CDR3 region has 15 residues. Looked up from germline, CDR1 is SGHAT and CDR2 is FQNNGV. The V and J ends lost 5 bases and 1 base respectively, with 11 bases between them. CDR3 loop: CASSEALRNTGELFF. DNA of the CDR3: TGTGCCAGCAGCGAGGCCCTGCGGAACACCGGGGAGCTGTTTTTT.

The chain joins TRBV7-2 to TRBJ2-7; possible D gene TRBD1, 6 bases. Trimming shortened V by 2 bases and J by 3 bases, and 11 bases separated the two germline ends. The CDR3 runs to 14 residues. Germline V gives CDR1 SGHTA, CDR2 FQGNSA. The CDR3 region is CASSLLRGGYEQYF. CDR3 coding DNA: TGTGCCAGCAGCTTACTCAGGGGTGGCTACGAGCAGTACTTC.

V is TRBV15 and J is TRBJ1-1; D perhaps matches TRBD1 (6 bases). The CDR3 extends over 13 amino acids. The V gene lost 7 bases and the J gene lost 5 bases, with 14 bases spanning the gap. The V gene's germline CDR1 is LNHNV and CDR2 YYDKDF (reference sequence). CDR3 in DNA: TGTGCCACCACCGAGACAGGATGGACTGAAGCTTTCTTT. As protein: CATTETGWTEAFF.

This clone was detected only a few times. The CDR3 loop is CAIRAGGGPTYEQYF. CDR3 in DNA: TGTGCCATCAGGGCCGGCGGGGGCCCGACCTACGAGCAGTACTTC. The chain employs TRBV10-3 and TRBJ2-7, with D possibly being TRBD2 (7 bases). V was cut by 6 bases and J by 2 bases, with 17 bases left in between. The CDR3 has 15 amino acids. Germline V gene data show CDR1 as ENHRY and CDR2 as SYGVKD.

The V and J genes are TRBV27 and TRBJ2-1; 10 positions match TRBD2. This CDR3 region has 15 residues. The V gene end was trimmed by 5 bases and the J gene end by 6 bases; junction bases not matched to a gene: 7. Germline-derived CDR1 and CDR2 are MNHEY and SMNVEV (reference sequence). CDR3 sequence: CASSVGTSAVNEQFF. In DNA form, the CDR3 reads TGTGCCAGCAGTGTCGGGACTAGCGCCGTCAATGAGCAGTTCTTC.

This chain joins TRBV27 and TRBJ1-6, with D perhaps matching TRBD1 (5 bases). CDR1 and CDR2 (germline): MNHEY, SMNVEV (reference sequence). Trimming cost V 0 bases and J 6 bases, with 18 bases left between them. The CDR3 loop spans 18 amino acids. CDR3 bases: TGTGCCAGCAGTTTATCGACGGGGGTGGGGGACTTTAATTCACCCCTCCACTTT. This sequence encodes CASSLSTGVGDFNSPLHF.

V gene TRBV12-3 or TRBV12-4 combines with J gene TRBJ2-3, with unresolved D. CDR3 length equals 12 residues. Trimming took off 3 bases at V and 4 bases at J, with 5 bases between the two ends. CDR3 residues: CASSFGSDTQYF. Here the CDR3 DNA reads TGTGCCAGCAGTTTCGGTTCAGATACGCAGTATTTT.

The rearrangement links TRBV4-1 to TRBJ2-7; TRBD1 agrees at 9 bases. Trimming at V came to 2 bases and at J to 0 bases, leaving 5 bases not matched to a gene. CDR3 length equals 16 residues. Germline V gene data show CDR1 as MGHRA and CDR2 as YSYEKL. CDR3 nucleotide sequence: TGCGCCAGCAGCCAACCGGGACAGGGAGCCTCCTACGAGCAGTACTTC. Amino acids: CASSQPGQGASYEQYF.

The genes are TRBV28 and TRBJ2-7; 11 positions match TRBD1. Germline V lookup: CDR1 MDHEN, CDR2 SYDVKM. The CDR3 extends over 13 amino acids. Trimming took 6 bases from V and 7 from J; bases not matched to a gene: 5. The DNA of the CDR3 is TGTGCCAGCAGCGGACAGGGGGCCAGGGAGCAGTACTTC. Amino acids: CASSGQGAREQYF.

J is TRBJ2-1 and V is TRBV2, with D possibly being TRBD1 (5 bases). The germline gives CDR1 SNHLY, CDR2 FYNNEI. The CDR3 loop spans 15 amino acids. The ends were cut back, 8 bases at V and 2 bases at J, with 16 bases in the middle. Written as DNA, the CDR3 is TGTGCCAGCCGTCCGAGTCAGGGTCCCTACAATGAGCAGTTCTTC. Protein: CASRPSQGPYNEQFF.